The 3 T cell receptor beta chains given below trace back to one sample, sequenced in a study of cytomegalovirus exposure and HLA in healthy donors. Use of 60 Vbeta and 13 Jbeta primers characterized the PCR. TCRdb keeps only in-frame clones here, not all; method: immunoSEQ multiplex PCR. The table lists a few hundred thousand clones, roughly 75% of them singletons. The sequencing sample was made of PBMCs. The receptors come from a woman in her 30s in good health and CMV-seronegative.

The chain couples TRBV5-8 to TRBJ2-7; unclear D gene. The CDR3 is 12 residues long. Germline V gives CDR1 SGHTS, CDR2 YDEGEE. V lost 0 bases and J lost 4, with 5 bases in between. The CDR3: CASSLGAYEQYF. In DNA, the CDR3 is TGTGCCAGCAGCTTGGGGGCGTACGAGCAGTACTTC. The full variable domain, rest sourced from reference TRBV5-8 and TRBJ2-7, is EAGVTQSPTHLIKTRGQQATLRCSPISGHTSVYWYQQALGLGLQFLLWYDEGEERNRGNFPPRFSGRQFPNYSSELNVNALELEDSALYLCASSLGAYEQYFGPGTRLTVT.

The chain carries TRBV30 and TRBJ1-1; D unclear. CDR3 length equals 12 residues. Germline CDR1 reads GTSNPN; CDR2 reads SVGIG (reference sequence). Trimming left V 3 bases short and J 5 bases short, with 10 bases between. CDR3 protein: CAWSEGWTEAFF. The CDR3 coding sequence is TGTGCCTGGAGCGAGGGCTGGACTGAAGCTTTCTTT.

Concerning this clone itself: Sequence at one end of the junction differs from germline and may be a read error. J is TRBJ2-5 and V is TRBV7-9; D may be TRBD2 (6 bases). The CDR3 has 16 residues. Germline V gene sequence: CDR1 SEHNR, CDR2 FQNEAQ (reference sequence). This chain's CDR3 is CSSSKTPGRYQETQYF. The DNA for the CDR3 is TGTTCCAGCAGCAAAACCCCAGGGAGGTATCAAGAGACCCAGTACTTC. The complete variable domain, with remaining parts taken from reference TRBV7-9 and TRBJ2-5, reads DTGVSQNPRHKITKRGQNVTFRCDPISEHNRLYWYRQTLGQGPEFLTYFQNEAQLEKSRLLSDRFSAERPKGSFSTLEIQRTEQGDSAMYLCSSSKTPGRYQETQYFGPGTRLLVL.